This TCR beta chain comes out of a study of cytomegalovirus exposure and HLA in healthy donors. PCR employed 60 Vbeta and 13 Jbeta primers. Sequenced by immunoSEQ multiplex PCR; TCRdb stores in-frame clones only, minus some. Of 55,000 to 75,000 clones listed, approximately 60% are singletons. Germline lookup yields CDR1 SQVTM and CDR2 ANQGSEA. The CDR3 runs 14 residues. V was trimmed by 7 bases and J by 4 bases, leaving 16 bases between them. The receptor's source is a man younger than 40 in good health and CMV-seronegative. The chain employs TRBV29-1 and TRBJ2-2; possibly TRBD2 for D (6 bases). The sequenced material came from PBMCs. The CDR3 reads CSAGDVDGTGELFF. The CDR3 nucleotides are TGCAGCGCGGGGGACGTCGACGGCACCGGGGAGCTGTTTTTT.